This is a list of T cell receptor beta chains from one sample in a study of T cell responses to AZD1222 COVID-19 vaccine. Libraries were prepared by immunoSEQ multiplex PCR; TCRdb keeps only in-frame clonotypes and omits some of them. The profile shows about 93,000 clones, roughly 90% of them singletons. The sample consisted of peripheral blood, taken on day 0 of MenACWY control vaccination. The source of these receptors is an adult in good health. Each CDR3 is given with its conserved first and last residue.

J: TRBJ2-1
V: TRBV28
CDR3: CASRKGGQRQFF

J: TRBJ1-2
V: TRBV7-8
CDR3: CASSVTGRGPYGYTF

J: TRBJ2-3
V: TRBV10-1
CDR3: CASSAQTTDTQYF

J: TRBJ2-2
V: TRBV6-2/TRBV6-3
CDR3: CASSLPTGRANTGELFF

J: TRBJ2-3
V: TRBV7-9
CDR3: CASSVSGGGTDTQYF

J: TRBJ2-7
V: TRBV9
CDR3: CASSAPAGSITYEQYF

J: TRBJ1-1
V: TRBV29-1
CDR3: CSVYLGGMGTEAFF

J: TRBJ2-1
V: TRBV5-1
CDR3: CASSLVGDTYNEQFF

J: TRBJ1-5
V: TRBV2
CDR3: CASSGTGGDTNGNQPQHF

J: TRBJ2-2
V: TRBV11-3
CDR3: CASSLGGAGGELFF

J: TRBJ1-2
V: TRBV11-2
CDR3: CATSPGQGLMAYGYTF

J: TRBJ2-5
V: TRBV24-1
CDR3: CATSDTDKYQETQYF

J: TRBJ2-7
V: TRBV28
CDR3: CASSLYRGDYEQYF

J: TRBJ1-3
V: TRBV6-5
CDR3: CASSSSIYSGNTIYF

J: TRBJ2-5
V: TRBV3-1/TRBV3-2
CDR3: CASSQGGGPPQDF

J: TRBJ1-5
V: TRBV5-4
CDR3: CASSSSGGGYSNQPQHF

J: TRBJ2-1
V: TRBV5-8
CDR3: CASSSFGYSYNEQFF

J: TRBJ2-1
V: TRBV7-3
CDR3: CASSATPLAGVSHEQFF

J: TRBJ2-7
V: TRBV3-1/TRBV3-2
CDR3: CASSQVSREQYF

J: TRBJ1-2
V: TRBV7-2
CDR3: CASSPRPILTYGYTF

J: TRBJ1-2
V: TRBV20-1
CDR3: CSARGYGYTF

J: TRBJ2-3
V: TRBV28
CDR3: CASSTTGLADTDTQYF

J: TRBJ1-2
V: TRBV6-5
CDR3: CASWAAEGYGYTF

J: TRBJ1-2
V: TRBV7-2
CDR3: CASSLSVGDDYGYTF

J: TRBJ1-5
V: TRBV30
CDR3: CAWSTDSNQPQHF

J: TRBJ2-2
V: TRBV7-9
CDR3: CASSSPTGGELFF

J: TRBJ1-2
V: TRBV5-5
CDR3: CASSVDRANYGYTF

J: TRBJ1-6
V: TRBV12-3/TRBV12-4
CDR3: CASSSSYNSPLHF

J: TRBJ1-2
V: TRBV18
CDR3: CASSTGQTTNYGYTF

J: TRBJ1-2
V: TRBV4-1
CDR3: CASSRTGANYGYTF

J: TRBJ1-5
V: TRBV3-1/TRBV3-2
CDR3: CASSQDRQSNQPQHF

J: TRBJ1-1
V: TRBV29-1
CDR3: CSVASQRNTEAFF

J: TRBJ1-1
V: TRBV18
CDR3: CASSPREVNTEAFF

J: TRBJ2-5
V: TRBV5-1
CDR3: CASSPAGQETQYF

J: TRBJ2-3
V: TRBV27
CDR3: CASSLIRTDTQYF

J: TRBJ1-1
V: TRBV6-5
CDR3: CASIKRGRVTEAFF

J: TRBJ1-3
V: TRBV7-9
CDR3: CASSSDGTGAGNTIYF

J: TRBJ2-2
V: TRBV13
CDR3: CASSPRQGGNTGELFF